This TCR beta chain was sequenced for a study of T cell repertoires in cytomegalovirus infection. Study background: Based on public TCR beta signatures, there were indications of CMV infection and of a matching HLA type.

Study results and caveats: The cumulative frequency of public TCR beta families identified carriers of CMV plus the relevant HLA. Clonotype analysis showed dominance of the ex vivo response by HLA-C-restricted CMV-specific TCR beta clonotypes.

The CDR3 totals 11 residues. V shed 4 bases and J shed 7 bases, with 4 bases lying between them. Per the germline V gene, CDR1 is WSHSY and CDR2 is SAAADI. TCRdb processed the reads anew with MiXCR; each CDR3 protein has one entry. The table has approximately 170,000 distinct CDR3 sequences, over 13% seen once. Of note for this clonotype: The antigen is unknown.

This clonotype was sampled from a human donor in good health (CMV status not recorded). Some clones in this sample may be carry-over from other donors' samples. The material sequenced was PBMCs. The V and J genes are TRBV10-2 and TRBJ1-4; D call uncertain. This chain's CDR3 is CASSGGEKLFF. For the CDR3, the DNA is TGCGCCAGCAGTGGGGGTGAAAAACTGTTTTTT.